Included here is one T cell receptor (beta chain) sequence, with context. The CDR3 length is 14 residues. V gave up 6 bases and J gave up 12 bases; unmatched junction bases: 10. Looked up from germline, CDR1 is MNHEY and CDR2 is SVGAGI. As processed by the authors: Amplification with reference gene primers provided the estimates of nucleated cell counts. Sequencing used immunoSEQ multiplex PCR; TCRdb keeps in-frame clones, though not all of them. The V and J calls and the clone size are those of that table, but D and trimming were determined from the DNA. The table shows 5,700 or so clones, with roughly 84% occurring only once. This specimen belongs to a study of blood T cell repertoires in COVID-19. The wider study: PBMCs, B-cell-depleted T cells, or T cells provided the cDNA or gDNA that made up the material.

The material sequenced was peripheral blood. The rearrangement joins TRBV6-5 to TRBJ2-1, with 11 bases aligning to TRBD2. The TCR comes from a human donor in a cohort sampled during active COVID-19. The chain's CDR3 is CASSKFSGGEVQFF. The CDR3 DNA follows: TGTGCCAGCAGCAAATTTAGCGGGGGGGAGGTGCAGTTCTTC.